This record covers a single TCR beta chain. Antigen unknown. The run depth of the assay was deep. Libraries were prepared by immunoSEQ multiplex PCR; TCRdb keeps only in-frame clonotypes and omits some of them. The profile shows over 1.4 million clones, 95% to 97% of them singletons. The data were obtained in a study of shared clonotypes between healthy human individuals. Whole-study results and caveats: A small donor pool kept down the genetic and exposure-history diversity that was represented. Measured sharing among donors was expected to vary with sequencing depth.

The sequenced material came from naive CD4+ T cells sorted from blood. Described subset: CD45RA+ positively selected. This sequence was found in a man aged 25 to 40 in good health.

This chain's CDR3 is CTSSQRFGLAGLLAKNIQYF. CDR3 coding DNA: TGCACCAGCAGCCAACGATTCGGACTAGCGGGGCTCCTAGCCAAAAACATTCAGTACTTC. The gene calls are TRBV1 and TRBJ2-4; whether TRBD2, the table's D call, matches the DNA was not checked. TRBV1 is a pseudogene locus. The CDR3 spans 20 residues.